The 12 T cell receptor beta chains below all came from one sample that was sequenced in a study of control samples from healthy donors and cancer patients. Generated by immunoSEQ multiplex PCR, the TCRdb table keeps only in-frame clones and is missing some. The profile covers some 70,000 clones, with 83% appearing a single time and about a sixth taken by the ten largest. The material sequenced was blood. Receptors originate from a man in his sixties in good health.

CDR3 residues: CASRLQGAMTTGELFF. CDR3 sequence (DNA): TGTGCCAGCAGACTACAGGGGGCGATGACTACCGGGGAGCTGTTTTTT. V and J are TRBV2 and TRBJ2-2; 9 bases are a match to TRBD1. The CDR3 length is 16 residues. V gave up 6 bases and J gave up 5 bases; unmatched junction bases: 10. Germline V gene lookup returns CDR1 SNHLY and CDR2 FYNNEI.

This chain uses TRBV5-1 with TRBJ2-1, with D maybe TRBD2 (6 bases). V was clipped by 5 bases and J by 0 bases, with 18 bases between them. Germline V gives CDR1 SGHRS, CDR2 YFSETQ. This CDR3 comprises 17 residues. DNA for the CDR3: TGCGCCAGCAGTAGGGGCGGCGGGGCGTTCTCCTACAATGAGCAGTTCTTC. As protein: CASSRGGGAFSYNEQFF. The variable domain in full, with the rest retrieved from reference TRBV5-1 and TRBJ2-1, is KAGVTQTPRYLIKTRGQQVTLSCSPISGHRSVSWYQQTPGQGLQFLFEYFSETQRNKGNFPGRFSGRQFSNSRSEMNVSTLELGDSALYLCASSRGGGAFSYNEQFFGPGTRLTVL.

This clone has just a few counts. V is TRBV4-3 and J is TRBJ1-3; unclear D gene. V dropped 0 bases and J dropped 3 bases, with 6 bases sitting between them. The germline CDR1 and CDR2 sequences are LGHNA and YSLEER. There are 14 residues in the CDR3. The DNA for the CDR3 is TGCGCCAGCAGCCAAGATTTCGGTGGAAACACCATATATTTT. Protein sequence: CASSQDFGGNTIYF.

This clone was observed a handful of times. The DNA for the CDR3 is TGTGCCAGCAGCAAAGCAGTTCCCTACGAGCAGTACTTC. The encoded protein is CASSKAVPYEQYF. The V gene is TRBV21-1, the J gene TRBJ2-7. TRBV21-1 corresponds to a pseudogene. This CDR3 region has 13 residues.

The chain uses TRBV7-2 and TRBJ2-1; 7 nucleotides agree with TRBD1. The J segment lost 0 bases and the V segment lost 2 bases, leaving 4 bases of the junction unmatched. Germline CDR1 SGHTA, CDR2 FQGNSA. The CDR3 runs 16 residues. The CDR3 DNA is TGTGCCAGCAGCTTAATCAGGGGGAGCTCCTACAATGAGCAGTTCTTC. Amino acids: CASSLIRGSSYNEQFF.

In DNA form, the CDR3 reads TGTGCCAGCAGGCAACATGGGACAGGGAGGAATGAGCAGTTCTTC. Its protein product is CASRQHGTGRNEQFF. The chain employs TRBV3-1 (or the pseudogene TRBV3-2) and TRBJ2-1; 9 bases are a match to TRBD1. Losses at the gene ends were 6 bases for V and 7 bases for J; bases not matched to a gene: 10. The CDR3 has 15 amino acids. Germline CDR1 is LGHDT and CDR2 is YNNKEL (reference sequence).

The V gene is TRBV24-1, the J gene TRBJ2-5, with 8 nucleotides matching TRBD1. The CDR3 has 15 residues. The V gene's germline CDR1 is KGHDR and CDR2 SFDVKD. Unmatched junction bases numbered 4, after V lost 4 bases and J lost 1 base. Here the CDR3 DNA reads TGTGCCACCAGTGACCCCACAGGGGGCCAAGAGACCCAGTACTTC. It translates to CATSDPTGGQETQYF.

This clone was counted a single time. The chain recombines TRBV7-8 with TRBJ2-2; 10 positions agree with TRBD1. Looked up from germline, CDR1 is SGHVS and CDR2 is FQNEAQ. V shed 6 bases, J shed 0 bases, and the junction held 4 bases outside the gene matches. The CDR3 is made up of 16 amino acids. CDR3 loop: CASRTTGGANTGELFF. The CDR3 DNA sequence: TGTGCCAGCAGGACGACAGGGGGCGCGAACACCGGGGAGCTGTTTTTT.

The chain uses TRBV7-2 and TRBJ2-5, with D unresolved. There are 15 residues in the CDR3. Germline CDR1 is SGHTA and CDR2 is FQGNSA. V dropped 3 bases and J dropped 5 bases, with 16 bases sitting between them. This chain's CDR3 is CASSFNSLSPETQYF. Written as DNA, the CDR3 is TGTGCCAGCAGCTTTAATTCTCTTTCCCCGGAGACCCAGTACTTC.

The chain links TRBV4-3 to TRBJ1-4; possibly TRBD1 for D (6 bases). V shed 1 base and J shed 0 bases, with 9 bases lying between them. This CDR3 is 16 amino acids long. CDR1 is LGHNA, CDR2 YSLEER, per germline. The CDR3 spells CASSQAHRATNEKLFF. CDR3 DNA sequence: TGCGCCAGCAGCCAAGCCCACAGGGCAACTAATGAAAAACTGTTTTTT.

V and J are TRBV19 and TRBJ2-5; 8 bases line up with TRBD2. Germline V gene data show CDR1 as LNHDA and CDR2 as SQIVND (reference sequence). The V and J ends lost 4 bases and 4 bases, in that order; junction bases with no gene match: 5. The CDR3 covers 14 residues. The CDR3: CASSTGGVGETQYF. The CDR3 coding sequence is TGTGCCAGTAGTACCGGGGGGGTAGGAGAGACCCAGTACTTC.

V and J are TRBV7-2 and TRBJ2-7, with D perhaps TRBD2 (6 bases). Germline V gene sequence: CDR1 SGHTA, CDR2 FQGNSA. Trimming removed 1 base at V and 4 bases at J, with 11 bases between. This CDR3 comprises 14 residues. CDR3 nucleotide sequence: TGTGCCAGCAGCTTAGATATGGGGGGTTACGAGCAGTACTTC. It is translated as CASSLDMGGYEQYF. Complete variable domain (other parts from reference TRBV7-2 and TRBJ2-7): GAGVSQSPSNKVTEKGKDVELRCDPISGHTALYWYRQSLGQGLEFLIYFQGNSAPDKSGLPSDRFSAERTGGSVSTLTIQRTQQEDSAVYLCASSLDMGGYEQYFGPGTRLTVT.